This is a list of T cell receptor beta chains from one sample in a study of cytomegalovirus exposure and HLA in healthy donors. Sequencing was performed with immunoSEQ multiplex PCR; in TCRdb, only in-frame clones are kept and a portion is missing. Among under 150,000 clones listed, 70% to 80% were seen once. What was sequenced was PBMCs. Receptors were obtained from a man under 40 in good health and CMV-seronegative. CDR3s include the opening cysteine and the closing phenylalanine or tryptophan. D genes are given only for firm matches. Size is stated for part of the rows, as once, few or many counts, or as a class when the clone is expanded.

clone_size	v_call	j_call	cdr3_length	d_call	cdr3_aa	cdr3_nt
-	TRBV5-4	TRBJ2-5	13	TRBD1	CASSPGQGETQYF	TGTGCCAGCAGCCCGGGACAGGGAGAGACCCAGTACTTC
once	TRBV4-2	TRBJ2-7	17	TRBD2	CASSQVPGASGLREQYF	TGTGCCAGCAGCCAAGTGCCTGGGGCTAGCGGACTACGGGAGCAGTACTTC
-	TRBV4-3	TRBJ2-1	18	TRBD2	CASSQDRVASGAYNEQFF	TGCGCCAGCAGCCAAGATAGGGTAGCTAGCGGGGCCTACAATGAGCAGTTCTTC
-	TRBV2	TRBJ1-5	16	TRBD1	CASSAFPRTGNQPQHF	TGTGCCAGCAGTGCTTTCCCCCGGACAGGGAATCAGCCCCAGCATTTT
-	TRBV19	TRBJ1-2	13	TRBD1	CASTMTGSYGYTF	TGTGCCAGTACCATGACAGGGAGCTATGGCTACACCTTC
-	TRBV27	TRBJ2-7	14	-	CASSLRQNSYEQYF	TGTGCCAGCAGTTTAAGACAGAACTCCTACGAGCAGTACTTC
once	TRBV5-1	TRBJ2-7	14	-	CASSSGSTRNEQYF	TGCGCCAGCAGCTCGGGATCCACTCGGAACGAGCAGTACTTC
-	TRBV10-3	TRBJ1-3	18	TRBD1	CAISETPGQGAPGNTIYF	TGTGCCATCAGTGAGACTCCGGGACAGGGGGCACCCGGAAACACCATATATTTT
-	TRBV4-1	TRBJ1-4	17	-	CASSLSIGSTENEKLFF	TGCGCCAGCAGCCTCTCAATTGGGTCGACAGAGAATGAAAAACTGTTTTTT
few	TRBV7-3	TRBJ1-1	12	TRBD1	CASSSTGTGSFF	TGTGCCAGCAGTTCTACCGGGACAGGGTCTTTCTTT
-	TRBV5-1	TRBJ2-1	15	TRBD2	CASSLLAGGYNEQFF	TGCGCCAGCAGCTTACTAGCGGGAGGATACAATGAGCAGTTCTTC
few	TRBV30	TRBJ2-2	14	-	CAWSVPRATGELFF	TGTGCCTGGAGTGTACCCAGGGCCACCGGGGAGCTGTTTTTT
-	TRBV30	TRBJ2-2	13	-	CAWSVPGTGELFF	TGTGCCTGGAGTGTACCGGGGACCGGGGAGCTGTTTTTT
-	TRBV7-2	TRBJ1-2	18	-	CASSSIRPWDWSNYGYTF	TGTGCCAGCAGCTCCATTCGTCCCTGGGACTGGTCTAACTATGGCTACACCTTC
few	TRBV30	TRBJ1-5	15	TRBD1	CAWEITGGGGQPQHF	TGTGCCTGGGAAATAACAGGGGGCGGGGGCCAGCCCCAGCATTTT
-	TRBV27	TRBJ2-1	15	TRBD2	CASIRGGAMGNEQFF	TGTGCCAGCATACGCGGGGGGGCTATGGGCAATGAGCAGTTCTTC
-	TRBV18	TRBJ2-4	15	-	CASSWKGGAKNIQYF	TGTGCCAGCTCCTGGAAGGGGGGGGCCAAAAACATTCAGTACTTC
-	TRBV5-5	TRBJ2-7	14	TRBD1	CASSFPGGPYEQYF	TGTGCCAGCAGCTTTCCAGGGGGCCCCTACGAGCAGTACTTC
-	TRBV9	TRBJ2-5	13	TRBD1	CASSKQGAETQYF	TGTGCCAGCAGCAAACAGGGGGCGGAGACCCAGTACTTC
-	TRBV19	TRBJ2-7	11	-	CASSYRDEQYF	TGTGCCAGTAGTTATCGGGACGAGCAGTACTTC
-	TRBV19	TRBJ1-2	15	-	CASSIVSQGRGSYTF	TGTGCCAGTAGTATAGTCAGCCAGGGGCGAGGGAGCTACACCTTC
-	TRBV2	TRBJ2-5	11	-	CASSVLETQYF	TGTGCCAGCAGCGTATTGGAGACCCAGTACTTC
-	TRBV5-8	TRBJ2-5	13	-	CASSSKTRETQYF	TGTGCCAGCAGCTCCAAGACAAGGGAGACCCAGTACTTC
-	TRBV4-3	TRBJ2-1	18	TRBD2	CASSQDSVAGGIVNEQFF	TGCGCCAGCAGCCAAGATTCGGTAGCGGGGGGAATAGTCAATGAGCAGTTCTTC
-	TRBV9	TRBJ1-3	16	-	CASSGAGGIAGNTIYF	TGTGCCAGCAGCGGCGCGGGTGGAATTGCTGGAAACACCATATATTTT
-	TRBV6-1	TRBJ1-5	13	-	CASSGTANQPQHF	TGTGCCAGCAGTGGGACAGCTAATCAGCCCCAGCATTTT
few	TRBV2	TRBJ2-7	13	-	CASRGHRIGEQYF	TGTGCCAGCAGGGGACATAGGATTGGCGAGCAGTACTTC
-	TRBV5-5	TRBJ2-5	18	TRBD1	CASGLFSRDRGSTGTQYF	TGTGCCAGCGGTTTGTTCTCCCGGGACAGGGGGTCCACAGGGACCCAGTACTTC
-	TRBV4-1	TRBJ2-1	16	-	CASRKEGGTGNNEQFF	TGCGCCAGCAGGAAAGAAGGCGGGACCGGGAACAATGAGCAGTTCTTC
-	TRBV4-3	TRBJ1-2	15	TRBD1	CASSQSPGGSYGYTF	TGCGCCAGCAGCCAATCTCCAGGGGGAAGCTATGGCTACACCTTC
-	TRBV7-2	TRBJ1-2	14	-	CASSLGLLVYGYTF	TGTGCCAGCAGCTTAGGCCTGCTAGTCTATGGCTACACCTTC
-	TRBV5-1	TRBJ2-2	16	-	CASSTGGSVFTGELFF	TGCGCCAGCAGCACTGGGGGGAGTGTTTTCACCGGGGAGCTGTTTTTT
few	TRBV19	TRBJ2-5	14	-	CASSIRGQQETQYF	TGTGCCAGTAGTATTCGTGGACAGCAAGAGACCCAGTACTTC
few	TRBV4-1	TRBJ2-7	16	TRBD2	CASSQDGAGVIYEQYF	TGCGCCAGCAGCCAAGATGGAGCGGGAGTCATCTACGAGCAGTACTTC
-	TRBV30	TRBJ2-5	15	-	CARSGAGRRQETQYF	TGTGCCCGGAGTGGGGCCGGCCGGAGGCAAGAGACCCAGTACTTC
few	TRBV9	TRBJ1-1	17	TRBD1	CASSPTTGGRGNTEAFF	TGTGCCAGCAGCCCGACCACAGGGGGCCGCGGGAACACTGAAGCTTTCTTT
-	TRBV6-6	TRBJ1-5	16	TRBD1	CASSYSRGVSDQPQHF	TGTGCCAGCAGTTACTCCAGGGGGGTATCGGACCAGCCCCAGCATTTT
-	TRBV19	TRBJ1-1	14	TRBD1	CASSQDRAVAEAFF	TGTGCCAGTAGCCAGGACAGGGCGGTCGCTGAAGCTTTCTTT
once	TRBV28	TRBJ2-7	15	TRBD2	CASSPPGSGIYEQYF	TGTGCCAGCAGCCCACCGGGAAGCGGGATCTACGAGCAGTACTTC
-	TRBV7-9	TRBJ1-5	14	-	CASSSSESNQPQHF	TGTGCCAGCAGCTCTTCTGAGAGCAATCAGCCCCAGCATTTT
-	TRBV5-1	TRBJ1-4	16	-	CASSKDSVATNEKLFF	TGCGCCAGCAGCAAGGACAGTGTTGCAACTAATGAAAAACTGTTTTTT
-	TRBV20-1	TRBJ1-5	11	-	CSAAGNQPQHF	TGCAGTGCCGCAGGGAATCAGCCCCAGCATTTT
-	TRBV5-5	TRBJ1-3	14	-	CASSPPGLGNTIYF	TGTGCCAGCTCTCCCCCGGGTCTTGGAAACACCATATATTTT
-	TRBV7-8	TRBJ2-1	13	TRBD1	CASSFDRGNEQFF	TGTGCCAGCAGCTTTGACAGGGGCAATGAGCAGTTCTTC
-	TRBV4-3	TRBJ1-2	14	TRBD1	CASSQGTGESSYTF	TGCGCCAGCAGCCAAGGGACAGGCGAGAGCAGCTACACCTTC
once	TRBV6-5	TRBJ1-1	13	-	CASSTREQAEAFF	TGTGCCAGCAGTACCAGGGAACAGGCTGAAGCTTTCTTT
-	TRBV7-8	TRBJ1-2	12	-	CASSAGQWGYTF	TGTGCCAGCAGCGCCGGACAGTGGGGCTACACCTTC
-	TRBV5-6	TRBJ1-4	15	-	CASSLGGSHNEKLFF	TGTGCCAGCAGCTTGGGTGGGAGCCATAATGAAAAACTGTTTTTT
-	TRBV5-1	TRBJ2-7	13	TRBD1	CASSLAGTGALYF	TGCGCCAGCAGCTTGGCCGGGACAGGGGCGTTATACTTC
-	TRBV13	TRBJ2-5	15	TRBD2	CASSELAGGFGTQYF	TGTGCCAGCAGCGAACTAGCGGGGGGGTTCGGGACCCAGTACTTC
once	TRBV2	TRBJ1-5	16	-	CASSEDWGVINQPQHF	TGTGCCAGCAGTGAGGATTGGGGGGTGATAAATCAGCCCCAGCATTTT
-	TRBV19	TRBJ1-1	13	TRBD1	CASSTLQGRRAFF	TGTGCCAGTAGTACCTTACAGGGGCGGCGGGCTTTCTTT